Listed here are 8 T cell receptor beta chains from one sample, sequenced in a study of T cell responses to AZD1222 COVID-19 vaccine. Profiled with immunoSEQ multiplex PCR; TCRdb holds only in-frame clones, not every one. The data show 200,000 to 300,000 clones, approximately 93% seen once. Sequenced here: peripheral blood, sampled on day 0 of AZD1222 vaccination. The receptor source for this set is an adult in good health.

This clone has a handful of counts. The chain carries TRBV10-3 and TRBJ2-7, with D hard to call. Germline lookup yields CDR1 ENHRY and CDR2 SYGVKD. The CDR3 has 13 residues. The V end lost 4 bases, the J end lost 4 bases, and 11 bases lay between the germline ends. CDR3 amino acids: CAISVAVGYEQYF. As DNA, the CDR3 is TGTGCCATCAGTGTCGCCGTGGGGTACGAGCAGTACTTC.

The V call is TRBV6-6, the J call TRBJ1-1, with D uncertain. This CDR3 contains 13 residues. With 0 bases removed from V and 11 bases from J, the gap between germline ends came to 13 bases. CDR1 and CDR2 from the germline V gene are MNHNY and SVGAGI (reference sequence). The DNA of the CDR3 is TGTGCCAGCAGTTACTCTTCGCCTCCTGTCGCTTTCTTT. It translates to CASSYSSPPVAFF.

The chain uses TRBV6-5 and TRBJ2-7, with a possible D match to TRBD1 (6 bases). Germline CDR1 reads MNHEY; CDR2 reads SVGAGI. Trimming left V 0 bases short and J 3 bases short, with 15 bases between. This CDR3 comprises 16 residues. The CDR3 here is CASSYSPGHMGYEQYF. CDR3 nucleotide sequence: TGTGCCAGCAGTTACTCCCCGGGACACATGGGCTACGAGCAGTACTTC.

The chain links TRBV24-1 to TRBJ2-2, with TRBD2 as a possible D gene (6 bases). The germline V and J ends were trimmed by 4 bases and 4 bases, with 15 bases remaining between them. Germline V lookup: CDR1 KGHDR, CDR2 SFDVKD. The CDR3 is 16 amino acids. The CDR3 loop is CATSDPGGAGTGELFF. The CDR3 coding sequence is TGTGCCACCAGTGACCCCGGAGGGGCGGGCACCGGGGAGCTGTTTTTT.

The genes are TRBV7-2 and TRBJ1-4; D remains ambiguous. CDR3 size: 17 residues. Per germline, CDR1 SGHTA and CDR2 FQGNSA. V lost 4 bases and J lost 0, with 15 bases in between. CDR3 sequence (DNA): TGTGCCAGCAGCTGGGGTGGGCCGGGAGCAACTAATGAAAAACTGTTTTTT. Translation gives CASSWGGPGATNEKLFF. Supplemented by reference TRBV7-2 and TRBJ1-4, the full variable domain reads GAGVSQSPSNKVTEKGKDVELRCDPISGHTALYWYRQSLGQGLEFLIYFQGNSAPDKSGLPSDRFSAERTGGSVSTLTIQRTQQEDSAVYLCASSWGGPGATNEKLFFGSGTQLSVL.

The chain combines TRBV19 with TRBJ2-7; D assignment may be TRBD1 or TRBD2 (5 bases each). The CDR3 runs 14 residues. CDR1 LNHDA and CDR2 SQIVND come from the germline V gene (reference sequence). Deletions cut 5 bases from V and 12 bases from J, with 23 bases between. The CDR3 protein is CASSPDPGRRAWYF. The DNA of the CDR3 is TGTGCCAGTAGTCCTGACCCGGGACGGCGGGCTTGGTACTTC.

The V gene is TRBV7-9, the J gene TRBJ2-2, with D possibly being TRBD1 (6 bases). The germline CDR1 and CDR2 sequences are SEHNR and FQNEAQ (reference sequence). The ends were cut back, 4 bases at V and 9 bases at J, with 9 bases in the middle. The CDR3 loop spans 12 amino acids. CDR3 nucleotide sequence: TGTGCCAGCAGCTCCAGGGGTTGGGAGCTGTTTTTT. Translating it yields CASSSRGWELFF.

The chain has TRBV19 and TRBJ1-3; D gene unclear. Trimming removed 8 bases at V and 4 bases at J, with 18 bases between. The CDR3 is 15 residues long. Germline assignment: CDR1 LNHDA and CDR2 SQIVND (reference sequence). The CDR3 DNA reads TGTGCCAGTGGATTGCCACTCACCCGGGGAAACACCATATATTTT. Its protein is CASGLPLTRGNTIYF.